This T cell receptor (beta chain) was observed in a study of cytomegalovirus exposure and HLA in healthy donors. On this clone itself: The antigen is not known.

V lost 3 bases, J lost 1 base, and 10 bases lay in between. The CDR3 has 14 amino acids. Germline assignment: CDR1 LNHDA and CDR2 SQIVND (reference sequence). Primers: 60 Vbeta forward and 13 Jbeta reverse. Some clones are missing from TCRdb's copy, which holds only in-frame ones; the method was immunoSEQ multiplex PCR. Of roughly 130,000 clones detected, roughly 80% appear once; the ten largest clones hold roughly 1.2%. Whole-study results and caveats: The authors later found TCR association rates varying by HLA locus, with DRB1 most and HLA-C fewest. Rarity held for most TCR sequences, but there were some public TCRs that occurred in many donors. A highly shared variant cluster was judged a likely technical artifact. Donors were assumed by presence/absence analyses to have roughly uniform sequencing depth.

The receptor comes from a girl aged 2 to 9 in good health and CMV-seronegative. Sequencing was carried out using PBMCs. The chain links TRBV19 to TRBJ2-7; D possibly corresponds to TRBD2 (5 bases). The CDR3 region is CASSMTKRSYEQYF. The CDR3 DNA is TGTGCCAGTAGTATGACTAAGCGGTCCTACGAGCAGTACTTC.